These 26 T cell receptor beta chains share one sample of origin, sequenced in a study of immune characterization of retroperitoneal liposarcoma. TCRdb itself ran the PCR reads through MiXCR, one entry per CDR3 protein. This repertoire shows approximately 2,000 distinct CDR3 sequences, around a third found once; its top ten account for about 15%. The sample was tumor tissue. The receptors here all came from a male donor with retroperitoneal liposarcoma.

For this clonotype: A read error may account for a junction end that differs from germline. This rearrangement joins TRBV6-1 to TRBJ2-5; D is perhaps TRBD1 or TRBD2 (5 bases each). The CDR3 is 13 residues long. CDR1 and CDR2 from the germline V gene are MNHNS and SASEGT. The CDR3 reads CASSSQLGQAGTF. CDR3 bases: TGTGCCAGCAGTTCCCAATTGGGCCAGGCTGGGACCTTC.

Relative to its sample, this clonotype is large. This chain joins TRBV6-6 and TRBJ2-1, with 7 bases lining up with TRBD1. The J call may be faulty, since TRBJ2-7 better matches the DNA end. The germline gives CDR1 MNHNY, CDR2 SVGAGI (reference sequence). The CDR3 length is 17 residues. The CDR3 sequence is CASPDRSGGKAYNEQYF. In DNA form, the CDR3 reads TGTGCCAGCCCCGATCGTTCAGGGGGTAAGGCCTACAATGAGCAGTACTTC.

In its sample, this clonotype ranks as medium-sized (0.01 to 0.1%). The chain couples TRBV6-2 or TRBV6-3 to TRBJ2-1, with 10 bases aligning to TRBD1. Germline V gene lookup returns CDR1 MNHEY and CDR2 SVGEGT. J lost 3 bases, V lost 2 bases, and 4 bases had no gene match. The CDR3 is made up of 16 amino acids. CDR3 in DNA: TGTGCCAGCAGTTACAGGCGGACAGGGGGCTACAATGAGCAGTTCTTC. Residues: CASSYRRTGGYNEQFF.

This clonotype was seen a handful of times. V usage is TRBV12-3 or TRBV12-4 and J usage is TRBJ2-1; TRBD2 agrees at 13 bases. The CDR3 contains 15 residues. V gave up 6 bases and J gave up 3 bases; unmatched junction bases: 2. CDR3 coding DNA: TGTGCCAGCAGGGGGACTAGCGGGAACTACAATGAGCAGTTCTTC. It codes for CASRGTSGNYNEQFF.

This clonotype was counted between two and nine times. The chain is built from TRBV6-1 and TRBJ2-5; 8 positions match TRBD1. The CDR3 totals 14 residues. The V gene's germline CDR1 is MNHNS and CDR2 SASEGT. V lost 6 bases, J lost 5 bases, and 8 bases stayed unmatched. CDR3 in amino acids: CASRRTGIVETQYF. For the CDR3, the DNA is TGTGCCAGCAGAAGGACAGGGATTGTGGAGACCCAGTACTTC.

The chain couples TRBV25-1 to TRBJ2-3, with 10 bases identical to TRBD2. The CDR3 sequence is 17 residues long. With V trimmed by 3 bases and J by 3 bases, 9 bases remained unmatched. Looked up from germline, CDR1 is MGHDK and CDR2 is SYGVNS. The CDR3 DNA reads TGTGCCAGCAGTGATTCGTCTAGCGGGAGTGGGACAGATACGCAGTATTTT. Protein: CASSDSSSGSGTDTQYF.

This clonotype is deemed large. CDR3 amino acids: CASSEGGTLETQYF. For the CDR3, the DNA is TGTGCCAGCAGTGAAGGTGGGACCCTGGAGACCCAGTACTTC. The chain is built from TRBV6-1 and TRBJ2-5, with D possibly called TRBD1 or TRBD2 (5 bases each). Trimming removed 1 base from V and 5 bases from J, with 11 bases in between. Germline V gives CDR1 MNHNS, CDR2 SASEGT. This CDR3 comprises 14 residues.

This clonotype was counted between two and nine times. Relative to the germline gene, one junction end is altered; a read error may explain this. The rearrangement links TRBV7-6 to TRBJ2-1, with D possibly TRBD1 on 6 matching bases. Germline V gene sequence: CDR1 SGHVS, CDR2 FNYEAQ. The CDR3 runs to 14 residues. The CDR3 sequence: CANSLGAGANEQFF. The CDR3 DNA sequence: TGTGCCAACAGCTTGGGGGCAGGGGCAAACGAGCAGTTCTTC.

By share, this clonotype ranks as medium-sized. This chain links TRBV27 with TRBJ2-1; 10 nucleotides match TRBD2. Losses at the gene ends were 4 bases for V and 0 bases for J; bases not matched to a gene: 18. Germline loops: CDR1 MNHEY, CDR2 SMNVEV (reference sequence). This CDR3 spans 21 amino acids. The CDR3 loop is CASSSIVLAGNVQSSYNEQFF. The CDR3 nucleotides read TGTGCCAGCAGTTCCATAGTACTAGCGGGGAACGTACAGAGCTCCTACAATGAGCAGTTCTTC.

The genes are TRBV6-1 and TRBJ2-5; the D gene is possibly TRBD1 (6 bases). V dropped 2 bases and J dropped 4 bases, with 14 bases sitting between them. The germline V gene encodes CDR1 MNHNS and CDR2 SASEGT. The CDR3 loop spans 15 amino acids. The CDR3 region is CASSETRGLGETQYF. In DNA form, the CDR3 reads TGTGCCAGCAGTGAAACCAGGGGTTTGGGAGAGACCCAGTACTTC.

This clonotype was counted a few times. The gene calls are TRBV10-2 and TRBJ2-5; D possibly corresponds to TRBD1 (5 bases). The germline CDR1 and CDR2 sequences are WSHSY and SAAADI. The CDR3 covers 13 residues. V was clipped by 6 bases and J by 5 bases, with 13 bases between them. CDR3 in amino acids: CASSYSGPETQYF. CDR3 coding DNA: TGCGCCAGCAGCTACTCAGGGCCCGAGACCCAGTACTTC.

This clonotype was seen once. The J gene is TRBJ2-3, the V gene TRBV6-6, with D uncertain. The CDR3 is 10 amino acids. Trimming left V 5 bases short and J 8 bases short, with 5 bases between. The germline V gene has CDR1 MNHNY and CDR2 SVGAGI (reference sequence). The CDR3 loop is CASSLGTQYF. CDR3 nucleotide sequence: TGTGCCAGCAGTCTGGGTACGCAGTATTTT.

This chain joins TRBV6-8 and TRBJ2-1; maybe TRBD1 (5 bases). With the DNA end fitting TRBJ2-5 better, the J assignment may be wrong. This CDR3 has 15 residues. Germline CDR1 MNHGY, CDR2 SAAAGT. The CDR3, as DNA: TGTGCCAGCAGTTACACGGGCCCAGGGTACGAGACCCAGTACTTC. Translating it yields CASSYTGPGYETQYF.

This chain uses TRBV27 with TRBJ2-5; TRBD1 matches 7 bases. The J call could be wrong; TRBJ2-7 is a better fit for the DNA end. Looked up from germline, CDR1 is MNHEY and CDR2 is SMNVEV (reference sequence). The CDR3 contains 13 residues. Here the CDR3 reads CASIGTVSYEQYF. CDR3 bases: TGTGCCAGCATCGGGACAGTCTCCTACGAGCAGTACTTC.

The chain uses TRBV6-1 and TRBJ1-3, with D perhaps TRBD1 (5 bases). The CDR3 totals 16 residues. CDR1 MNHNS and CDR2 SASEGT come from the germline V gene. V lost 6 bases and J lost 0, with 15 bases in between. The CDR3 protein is CASRTVFAGSGNTIYF. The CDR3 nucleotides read TGTGCCAGCAGGACAGTCTTTGCGGGCTCTGGAAACACCATATATTTT.

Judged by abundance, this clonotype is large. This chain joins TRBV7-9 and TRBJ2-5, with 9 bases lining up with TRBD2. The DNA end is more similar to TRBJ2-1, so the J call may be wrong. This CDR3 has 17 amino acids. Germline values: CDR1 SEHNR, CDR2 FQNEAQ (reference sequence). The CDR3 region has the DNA TGTGCCAGCAGCTTATTTAGGCTAGCGGGAACCCAAGAGACCCAGTTCTTC. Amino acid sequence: CASSLFRLAGTQETQFF.

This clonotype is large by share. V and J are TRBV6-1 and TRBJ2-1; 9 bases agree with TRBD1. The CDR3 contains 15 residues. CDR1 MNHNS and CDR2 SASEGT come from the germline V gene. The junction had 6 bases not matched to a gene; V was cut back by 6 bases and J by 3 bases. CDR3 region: CASSPGQGVYNEQFF. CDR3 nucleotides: TGTGCCAGCAGCCCGGGACAGGGAGTCTACAATGAGCAGTTCTTC.

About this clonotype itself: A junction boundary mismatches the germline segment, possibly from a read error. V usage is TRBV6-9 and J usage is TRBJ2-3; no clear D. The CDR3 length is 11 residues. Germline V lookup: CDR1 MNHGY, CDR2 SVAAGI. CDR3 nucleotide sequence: TGTGCCAGCTCAGTAGTCTACGAGCAGCTCTTC. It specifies CASSVVYEQLF.

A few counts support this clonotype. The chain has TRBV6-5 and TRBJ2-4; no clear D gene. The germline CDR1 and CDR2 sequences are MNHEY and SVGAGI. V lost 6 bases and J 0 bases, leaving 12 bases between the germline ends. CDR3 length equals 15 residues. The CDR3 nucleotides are TGTGCCAGCAGGTCCGGCGGTCGAGCCAAAAACATTCAGTACTTC. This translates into CASRSGGRAKNIQYF.

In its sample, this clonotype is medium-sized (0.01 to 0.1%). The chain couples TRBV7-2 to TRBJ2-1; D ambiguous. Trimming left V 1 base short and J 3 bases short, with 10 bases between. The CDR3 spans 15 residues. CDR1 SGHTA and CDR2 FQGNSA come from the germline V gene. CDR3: CASSLDTGFYNEQFF. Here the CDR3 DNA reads TGTGCCAGCAGCTTAGACACGGGTTTCTACAATGAGCAGTTCTTC. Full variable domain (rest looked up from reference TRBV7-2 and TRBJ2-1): GAGVSQSPSNKVTEKGKDVELRCDPISGHTALYWYRQSLGQGLEFLIYFQGNSAPDKSGLPSDRFSAERTGGSVSTLTIQRTQQEDSAVYLCASSLDTGFYNEQFFGPGTRLTVL.

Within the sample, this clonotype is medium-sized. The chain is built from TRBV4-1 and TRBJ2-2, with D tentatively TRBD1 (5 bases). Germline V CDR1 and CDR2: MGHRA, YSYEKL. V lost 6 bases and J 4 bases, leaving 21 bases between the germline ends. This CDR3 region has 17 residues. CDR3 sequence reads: CASSRTPVPDSTGELFF. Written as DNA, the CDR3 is TGCGCCAGCAGTAGGACACCGGTACCGGATAGCACCGGGGAGCTGTTTTTT.

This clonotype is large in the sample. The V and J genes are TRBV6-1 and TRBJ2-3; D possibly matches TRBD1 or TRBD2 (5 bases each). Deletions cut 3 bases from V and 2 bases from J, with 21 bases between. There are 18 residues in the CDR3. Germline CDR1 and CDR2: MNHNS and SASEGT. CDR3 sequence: CASSEAGLPLATTDTQYF. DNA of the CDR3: TGTGCCAGCAGTGAGGCAGGGTTACCCCTAGCTACCACAGATACGCAGTATTTT.

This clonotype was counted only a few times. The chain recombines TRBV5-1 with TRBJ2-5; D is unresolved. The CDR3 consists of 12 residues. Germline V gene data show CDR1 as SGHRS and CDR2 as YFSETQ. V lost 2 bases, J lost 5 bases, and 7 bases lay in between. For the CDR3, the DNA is TGCGCCAGCAGCTTCTCCGTTGAGACCCAGTACTTC. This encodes CASSFSVETQYF.

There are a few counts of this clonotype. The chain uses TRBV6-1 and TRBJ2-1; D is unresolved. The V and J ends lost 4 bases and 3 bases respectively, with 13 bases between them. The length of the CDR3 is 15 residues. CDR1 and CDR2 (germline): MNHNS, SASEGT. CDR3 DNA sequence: TGTGCCAGCAGTGCCTATGCGGTACTCTACAATGAGCAGTTCTTC. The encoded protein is CASSAYAVLYNEQFF.

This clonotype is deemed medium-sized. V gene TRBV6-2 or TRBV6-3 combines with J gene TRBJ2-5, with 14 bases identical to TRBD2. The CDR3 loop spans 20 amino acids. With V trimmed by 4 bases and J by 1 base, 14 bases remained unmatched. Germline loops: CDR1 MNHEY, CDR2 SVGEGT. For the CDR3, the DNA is TGTGCCAGCAGTTTCCATACCTTACCGGGACTAGCGGGAGCCCAAGAGACCCAGTACTTC. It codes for CASSFHTLPGLAGAQETQYF.

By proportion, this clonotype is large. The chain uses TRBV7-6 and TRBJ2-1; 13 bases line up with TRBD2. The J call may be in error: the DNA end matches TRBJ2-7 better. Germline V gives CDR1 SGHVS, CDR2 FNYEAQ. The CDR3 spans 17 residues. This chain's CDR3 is CASSTTSGGSMSYEQYF. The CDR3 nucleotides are TGTGCCAGCAGCACGACTAGCGGGGGGTCCATGTCCTACGAGCAGTACTTC.